The rows below give T cell receptor beta chains drawn from one sample of a study of shared clonotypes between healthy human individuals. Sequencing used immunoSEQ multiplex PCR; TCRdb keeps in-frame clones, though not all of them. The table has some 2.3 million clones, approximately 93% seen once. Sequencing was done on a sample of naive CD4+ T cells from PBMCs. These receptor sequences come from a man between 18 and 35 years old in good health. Some clones in this sample may be carry-over from other donors' samples. Each CDR3 is given with its conserved first and last residue. The D gene is left open where the match is weak. The size of a clone is reported for some rows only, either as once, few or many, or as a class for expanded clones.

-	-	TRBJ1-1	TRBV6-1	CASSEGPGRTEAFF	TGTGCCAGCAGTGAAGGCCCAGGACGCACTGAAGCTTTCTTT
-	-	TRBJ2-2	TRBV11-2	CASSFVSGELFF	TGTGCCAGCAGCTTTGTCTCCGGGGAGCTGTTTTTT
-	TRBD1	TRBJ2-7	TRBV18	CASSPPGQDEQYF	TGTGCCAGCTCGCCCCCGGGACAGGACGAGCAGTACTTC
-	-	TRBJ2-7	TRBV5-1	CASSPSWGRESTYEQYF	TGCGCCAGCAGCCCTTCATGGGGGCGGGAGAGTACCTACGAGCAGTACTTC
-	-	TRBJ1-2	TRBV2	CASSGQSYGYTF	TGTGCCAGCAGTGGACAGTCCTATGGCTACACCTTC
-	TRBD2	TRBJ2-5	TRBV4-1	CASSQGPAGAQETQYF	TGCGCCAGCAGCCAAGGGCCAGCGGGAGCACAAGAGACCCAGTACTTC
-	-	TRBJ2-7	TRBV27	CASSLEWGAREQYF	TGTGCCAGCAGTTTAGAGTGGGGGGCACGGGAGCAGTACTTC
-	TRBD1	TRBJ2-2	TRBV29-1	CSVDRVKAGELFF	TGCAGCGTGGACAGGGTCAAGGCCGGGGAGCTGTTTTTT
-	-	TRBJ2-2	TRBV11-2	CASSLGGTGELFF	TGTGCCAGCAGCTTGGGGGGAACCGGGGAGCTGTTTTTT
-	-	TRBJ2-1	TRBV11-2	CASSLIAGLYNEQFF	TGTGCCAGCAGCTTAATAGCAGGGCTCTACAATGAGCAGTTCTTC
-	-	TRBJ2-7	TRBV28	CASSQLRGGSSYEQYF	TGTGCCAGCAGTCAATTAAGGGGGGGCAGTTCCTACGAGCAGTACTTC
-	TRBD1	TRBJ2-2	TRBV14	CASSQTGRTGELFF	TGTGCCAGCAGCCAGACAGGGCGAACCGGGGAGCTGTTTTTT
-	TRBD1	TRBJ2-7	TRBV29-1	CSAKGQVANEQYF	TGCAGCGCCAAGGGACAGGTGGCCAACGAGCAGTACTTC
-	TRBD1	TRBJ1-2	TRBV7-2	CASSLRQGRFRGYGYTF	TGTGCCAGCAGCCTTAGACAGGGTCGGTTTCGCGGCTATGGCTACACCTTC
-	-	TRBJ2-7	TRBV14	CASSQDWARGEQYF	TGTGCCAGCAGCCAAGATTGGGCTAGGGGGGAGCAGTACTTC
-	TRBD2	TRBJ2-3	TRBV4-3	CASSQDSSGRLYTQYF	TGCGCCAGCAGCCAAGATTCGAGCGGGAGACTTTATACGCAGTATTTT
-	-	TRBJ2-7	TRBV18	CASSPLFQGVYEQYF	TGTGCCAGCTCACCTTTATTTCAGGGTGTGTACGAGCAGTACTTC
-	TRBD1	TRBJ2-4	TRBV5-4	CASSAGQGARAKNIQYF	TGTGCCAGCAGCGCGGGACAGGGGGCAAGGGCCAAAAACATTCAGTACTTC
-	TRBD1	TRBJ2-3	TRBV28	CASTTDARQGAPSIDTQYF	TGTGCCAGCACTACCGACGCCCGACAGGGGGCCCCGTCAATCGATACGCAGTATTTT
once	-	TRBJ2-1	TRBV5-8	CASSRRGYEQFF	TGTGCCAGCAGCCGTCGGGGGTATGAGCAGTTCTTC
-	-	TRBJ1-1	TRBV7-9	CASSDGQLMNTEAFF	TGTGCCAGCAGCGACGGACAGCTGATGAACACTGAAGCTTTCTTT
-	-	TRBJ1-2	TRBV5-6	CASSPGVSYGYTF	TGTGCCAGCAGCCCGGGAGTTAGCTATGGCTACACCTTC
-	TRBD1	TRBJ2-2	TRBV27	CASSFTGGEYGELFF	TGTGCCAGCAGTTTCACAGGGGGCGAATACGGGGAGCTGTTTTTT
-	-	TRBJ1-5	TRBV10-2	CASSNPYQPQHF	TGCGCCAGCAGTAACCCCTATCAGCCCCAGCATTTT
-	TRBD1	TRBJ1-1	TRBV5-1	CASSFQTGPNTEAFF	TGCGCCAGCAGCTTTCAGACAGGGCCGAACACTGAAGCTTTCTTT
-	-	TRBJ1-1	TRBV5-8	CASSLALVTVNTEAFF	TGTGCCAGCAGCTTGGCCTTGGTGACAGTGAACACTGAAGCTTTCTTT
-	-	TRBJ2-7	TRBV5-1	CASSSTGGPYEQYF	TGCGCCAGCAGTTCCACTGGCGGCCCCTACGAGCAGTACTTC
-	-	TRBJ1-4	TRBV7-9	CASSVGAGSGSEKLFF	TGTGCCAGCAGCGTAGGGGCAGGAAGCGGCAGTGAAAAACTGTTTTTT
-	-	TRBJ1-6	TRBV7-8	CASSLGGSYNSPLHF	TGTGCCAGCAGCTTAGGGGGTTCCTATAATTCACCCCTCCACTTT
-	TRBD2	TRBJ2-2	TRBV30	CAWTSGNPGELFF	TGTGCCTGGACTAGCGGGAATCCCGGGGAGCTGTTTTTT
once	TRBD2	TRBJ2-7	TRBV6-1	CASSFGGRSYEQYF	TGTGCCAGCAGCTTCGGGGGGAGGTCCTACGAGCAGTACTTC
-	-	TRBJ2-7	TRBV2	CASIPGQSQLQYF	TGTGCCAGCATCCCGGGACAATCACAACTGCAGTACTTC
-	TRBD1	TRBJ2-3	TRBV7-2	CASSLAPTGTDTQYF	TGTGCCAGCAGCTTAGCGCCGACAGGGACAGATACGCAGTATTTT
-	-	TRBJ2-7	TRBV28	CASSYYAPGDHEQYF	TGTGCCAGCAGTTATTACGCACCGGGGGACCACGAGCAGTACTTC
-	TRBD1	TRBJ1-5	TRBV6-1	CASTGQGKGQPQHF	TGTGCCAGCACCGGACAGGGTAAAGGTCAGCCCCAGCATTTT
-	TRBD2	TRBJ2-1	TRBV18	CASSPQTSGTTYNEQFF	TGTGCCAGCTCACCGCAAACTAGCGGCACAACCTACAATGAGCAGTTCTTC
-	TRBD2	TRBJ2-7	TRBV7-2	CASSTGTSGLSYEQYF	TGTGCCAGCAGCACCGGGACTAGCGGACTCTCCTACGAGCAGTACTTC
-	-	TRBJ1-5	TRBV19	CASTDTGPSNQPQHF	TGTGCCAGTACCGATACAGGGCCCAGCAATCAGCCCCAGCATTTT
-	-	TRBJ1-2	TRBV7-6	CASSLGNYGYTF	TGTGCCAGCAGCTTAGGCAACTATGGCTACACCTTC
-	-	TRBJ1-5	TRBV10-3	CAISESRGRASNQPQHF	TGTGCCATCAGTGAGTCTAGGGGCAGGGCTAGCAATCAGCCCCAGCATTTT
few	TRBD1	TRBJ1-5	TRBV10-3	CAISERTGGNQPQHF	TGTGCCATCAGTGAGAGGACAGGGGGCAATCAGCCCCAGCATTTT
-	-	TRBJ1-2	TRBV19	CASSALPGARDGYTF	TGTGCCAGTAGTGCTTTGCCGGGGGCGCGCGATGGCTACACCTTC
-	-	TRBJ2-2	TRBV4-1	CASSQDERLDTGELFF	TGCGCCAGCAGCCAAGATGAAAGGCTAGACACCGGGGAGCTGTTTTTT